This is a list of T cell receptor beta chains from one sample in a study of post-analysis software for immune sequencing data. TCRdb reprocessed the PCR reads via MiXCR and lists one record per CDR3 protein. The data contain almost 700,000 distinct CDR3 sequences, roughly three fifths of them singletons. The sequenced material came from blood. The receptors were gathered from a girl under 10 years old with multiple sclerosis. Each CDR3 is given with its conserved first and last residue. A D gene is named only where the DNA matches it firmly. Not all rows give a size; the values are once, few, many and, for expanded clones, a class.

>TRBJ2-7|TRBD2|few|TRBV29-1
TGCAGCGCCGTGGGACTAGCGGCTTACGAGCAGTACTTC
CSAVGLAAYEQYF
>TRBJ2-7|-|-|TRBV10-3
TGTGCCATCAGTGGCGGCCGATCCTACGAGCAGTACTTC
CAISGGRSYEQYF
>TRBJ2-5|-|once|TRBV7-2
TGTGCCAGCAGCCCCCTACGGGGGACAGAGATCCAAGAGACCCAGTACTTC
CASSPLRGTEIQETQYF
>TRBJ2-4|-|-|TRBV5-1
TGCGCCAGCAGCTTGGAGGCGGGCGCTAACTACAAGCAGTACTTC
CASSLEAGANYKQYF
>TRBJ2-6|-|once|TRBV6-1
TGTGCCAGCGCCCAGGACGCCTACTCTGGGGCCAACGTCCTGACTTTC
CASAQDAYSGANVLTF
>TRBJ2-5|-|-|TRBV20-1
TGCAGTGCTAGTCAGGAAGAGACCCAGTACTTC
CSASQEETQYF
>TRBJ2-5|TRBD2|few|TRBV7-2
TGTGCCAGCAGCCCCTGGGGTAGCGGGGTCCAAGAGACCCAGTACTTC
CASSPWGSGVQETQYF
>TRBJ2-1|-|-|TRBV20-1
TGCAGTGCTAGAGATTCCAAGAGGGGGAGAGACAATGAGCAGTTCTTC
CSARDSKRGRDNEQFF
>TRBJ2-7|-|few|TRBV29-1
TGCAGCGTTAAAGGACCAAGCTACGAGCAGTACTTC
CSVKGPSYEQYF
>TRBJ2-1|-|-|TRBV20-1
TGCAGTACACCTTCTCCAGTTAGCCGCGACTACAATGAGCAGTTCTTC
CSTPSPVSRDYNEQFF
>TRBJ2-1|-|once|TRBV12-3/TRBV12-4
TGTGCCAGCAGTTTTCTCCGGCTGAACAATGAGCAGTTCTTC
CASSFLRLNNEQFF
>TRBJ2-5|-|-|TRBV7-9
TGTGCCAGCAGGCGGGGACTTGGAAAAAGGGAGACCCAGTACTTC
CASRRGLGKRETQYF
>TRBJ2-5|TRBD2|-|TRBV27
TGTGCCAGCAGTACCCGGACTAGCGGATTACAAGAGACCCAGTATTTC
CASSTRTSGLQETQYF
>TRBJ2-1|-|-|TRBV29-1
TGCAGCGTGGAGGGAGGTGTCTACAATGAGCAGTTCTTC
CSVEGGVYNEQFF
>TRBJ2-5|-|few|TRBV15
TGTGCCACCAGCTTAACGGAGCAAGAGACCCAGTACTTC
CATSLTEQETQYF
>TRBJ2-5|-|-|TRBV20-1
TGCAGTGCGCCCGAGGGGGTAGAGACCCAGTACTTC
CSAPEGVETQYF
>TRBJ2-1|TRBD2|-|TRBV7-9
TGTGCCAGCAGCCTAAGACCCGGGCTAGCGGATTCCTACAATGAGCAGTTCTTC
CASSLRPGLADSYNEQFF
>TRBJ2-1|TRBD2|-|TRBV20-1
TGCAGTGCTATCGGGACTAGCGGGAGCGTTGAGCAGTTCTTC
CSAIGTSGSVEQFF
>TRBJ2-1|-|-|TRBV6-1
TGTGCCAGCAGCCGAGCGGGCGTCACCACAAATTCCTACAATGAGCAGTTCTTC
CASSRAGVTTNSYNEQFF
>TRBJ2-3|-|-|TRBV11-2
TGTGCCAGCAGCCACCGGGCCCATTTATACACAGATACGCAGTATTTT
CASSHRAHLYTDTQYF
>TRBJ2-1|-|-|TRBV29-1
TGCAGCGCCGGGAAGTACAATGAGCAGTTCTTC
CSAGKYNEQFF
>TRBJ2-7|TRBD1|once|TRBV10-3
TGTGCCATCAGGGAATCGGGGACAGGGTTGGACGAGCAGTACTTC
CAIRESGTGLDEQYF
>TRBJ2-7|-|few|TRBV5-1
TGCGCCAGCAGCCCGGGGTTGGGACACCTCTCCTACGAGCAGTACTTC
CASSPGLGHLSYEQYF
>TRBJ2-7|-|-|TRBV11-2
TGTGCCAGCAGCTTCTCGGGACGGACGACTAGTGGGGCCTACGAGCAGTACTTC
CASSFSGRTTSGAYEQYF
>TRBJ2-1|TRBD2|many|TRBV7-3
TGTGCCAGCAGCCGTGAGCCGGGACTAGAAGGAAATGAGCAGTTCTTC
CASSREPGLEGNEQFF
>TRBJ2-1|-|-|TRBV12-3/TRBV12-4
TGTGCCAGCAGTCCCCCATTCGACAATGAGCAGTTCTTC
CASSPPFDNEQFF
>TRBJ1-3|-|once|TRBV20-1
TGCAGTGCTAGAGTGGGAGGATCTGGAAACACCATATATTTT
CSARVGGSGNTIYF
>TRBJ2-3|-|many|TRBV5-1
TGTGCCAGCAGCTTGGCAGGGAGGGATACGCAGTATTTT
CASSLAGRDTQYF
>TRBJ1-5|-|-|TRBV28
TGTGCCAGCAGTTTTTGGCAGGGACCAAATCAGCCCCAGCATTTT
CASSFWQGPNQPQHF
>TRBJ2-1|TRBD2|-|TRBV4-1
TGCGCCAGCAGCCTTTTAGCGGGAGCAAACTACAATGAGCAGTTCTTC
CASSLLAGANYNEQFF
>TRBJ2-4|-|-|TRBV5-1
TGCGCCAGCAGCCCCAAGTCAGAAGGGGTGGGGAACATTCAGTACTTC
CASSPKSEGVGNIQYF
>TRBJ2-5|TRBD1|few|TRBV24-1
TGTGCCACCGCAGGGACAGTTCAAGAGACCCAGTACTTC
CATAGTVQETQYF
>TRBJ1-6|TRBD1|-|TRBV4-2
TGTGCCAGCAGCCCGAAGGGGGCTGGTAATTCACCCCTCCACTTT
CASSPKGAGNSPLHF
>TRBJ2-1|TRBD2|many|TRBV11-2
TGTGCCAGCAGCTCGGGTACTAGCGGGAGCAATGAGCAGTTCTTC
CASSSGTSGSNEQFF
>TRBJ2-3|-|-|TRBV12-3/TRBV12-4
TGTGCCAGCAGTCCCAGGGGATTTGGCACAGATACGCAGTATTTT
CASSPRGFGTDTQYF
>TRBJ2-1|TRBD2|-|TRBV11-2
TGTGCCAGCAGCCCCCCTAGCGGGGCTGGGCACGAGCAGTTCTTC
CASSPPSGAGHEQFF
>TRBJ2-5|-|few|TRBV4-3
TGCGCCAGCAGCCAAGCGGGGGTTCATGTGACAGGGAAAGAGACCCAGTACTTC
CASSQAGVHVTGKETQYF
>TRBJ2-5|-|-|TRBV9
TGTGCCAGCAGCGTAGGAGGAGAGACCCAGTACTTC
CASSVGGETQYF
>TRBJ2-7|TRBD2|few|TRBV28
TGTGCCAGCAGTCGACGTCCTAGCGGGAGGACCGAGCAGTACTTC
CASSRRPSGRTEQYF
>TRBJ2-7|TRBD2|-|TRBV29-1
TGCAGCGTTGTACTAGCGGACCCCTACGAGCAGTACTTC
CSVVLADPYEQYF
>TRBJ2-5|-|few|TRBV13
TGTGCCAGCAGCGCGGACTACCCTTCTGAGCAGTACTTC
CASSADYPSEQYF
>TRBJ2-3|-|few|TRBV6-2/TRBV6-3
TGTGCCAGCAGTCGATGGCGGAACTTAGCAACAGATACGCAGTATTTT
CASSRWRNLATDTQYF
>TRBJ2-1|-|-|TRBV11-1
TGTGCCAGCAGCTTAGTTGTTGCAGGGGATCGGAGGCGGCAGTTCTTC
CASSLVVAGDRRRQFF
>TRBJ2-1|TRBD2|once|TRBV29-1
TGCAGCGTCGTCACTAGCGGGACGCATGAGCAGTTCTTC
CSVVTSGTHEQFF
>TRBJ1-5|-|-|TRBV12-3/TRBV12-4
TGTGCCAGTGGAGTTGGATTCGGTCAGCCCCAGCATTTT
CASGVGFGQPQHF
>TRBJ2-6|-|-|TRBV10-3
TGTGCCATCCGCGGTGATTATGGGGCCAACGTCCTGACTTTC
CAIRGDYGANVLTF
>TRBJ1-2|-|few|TRBV12-3/TRBV12-4
TGTGCCAGCAGTCCGAGTTCCGGGTTCTATGGCTACACCTTC
CASSPSSGFYGYTF
>TRBJ2-5|TRBD2|-|TRBV12-3/TRBV12-4
TGTGCCAGCAGAGAACTAGCGGGGGATTGGGAGACCCAGTACTTC
CASRELAGDWETQYF
>TRBJ2-7|-|few|TRBV27
TGTGCCAGCAGCCGGACTCAATCCTCCTACGAGCAGTACTTC
CASSRTQSSYEQYF
>TRBJ1-2|-|-|TRBV4-3
TGCGCCAGCAGCCAGAGACTTAACTATGGCTACACCTTC
CASSQRLNYGYTF
>TRBJ1-1|-|-|TRBV18
TGTGCCAGCTCACCAATACAGGGAGGGGATCTTAACACTGAAGCTTTCTTT
CASSPIQGGDLNTEAFF
>TRBJ2-1|-|-|TRBV20-1
TGCAGTGCCCCTGGGCCAAGCTCCTACAATGAGCAGTTCTTC
CSAPGPSSYNEQFF
>TRBJ2-5|TRBD2|once|TRBV4-2
TGTGCCAGCAGCCCCGCGGGACTAGCGGGGGGAGAGACCCAGTACTTC
CASSPAGLAGGETQYF
>TRBJ2-1|TRBD2|few|TRBV12-3/TRBV12-4
TGTGCCAGCAGAAGAGGACTAGCGGGAGGGATGGATGAGCAGTTCTTC
CASRRGLAGGMDEQFF
>TRBJ2-7|TRBD1|-|TRBV27
TGTGCCAGCAGTGGACAGGGTACGATCGAGCAGTACTTC
CASSGQGTIEQYF
>TRBJ1-6|-|-|TRBV3-1
TGTGCCAGCAGCCAAGAATCGGCGGGGCTCGGTTCACCCCTCCACTTT
CASSQESAGLGSPLHF